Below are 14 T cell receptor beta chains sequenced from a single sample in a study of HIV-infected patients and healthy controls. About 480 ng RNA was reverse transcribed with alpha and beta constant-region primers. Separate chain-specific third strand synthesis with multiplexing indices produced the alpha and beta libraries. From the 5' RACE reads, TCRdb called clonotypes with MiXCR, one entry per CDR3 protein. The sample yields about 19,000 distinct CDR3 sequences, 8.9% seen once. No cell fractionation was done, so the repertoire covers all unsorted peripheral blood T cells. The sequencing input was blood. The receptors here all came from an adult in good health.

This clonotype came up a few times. For the CDR3, the DNA is TGTGCCAGCGGGGACAGTTTGCAGTACTTC. Protein product: CASGDSLQYF. The rearrangement links TRBV6-5 to TRBJ2-5; TRBD1 aligns across 7 bases. Germline V gene sequence: CDR1 MNHEY, CDR2 SVGAGI. V shed 8 bases, J shed 11 bases, and the junction held 5 bases outside the gene matches. The CDR3 is 10 amino acids.

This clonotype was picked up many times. CDR3 in DNA: TGTGCCAGCAGTGAAATAGCGGGGGGCACAGATACGCAGTATTTT. It codes for CASSEIAGGTDTQYF. The gene calls are TRBV6-4 and TRBJ2-3, with 9 bases that match TRBD2. CDR3 length: 15 residues. V lost 3 bases to trimming and J lost 1 base; unmatched junction nucleotides: 2. Germline CDR1 reads MRHNA; CDR2 reads SNTAGT.

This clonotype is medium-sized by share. The CDR3 DNA sequence: TGCGCCAGCAGCCAAGATTTTCGTTCAAACACCGGGGAGCTGTTTTTT. Translating it yields CASSQDFRSNTGELFF. The rearrangement joins TRBV4-3 to TRBJ2-2, with unresolved D. V lost 0 bases and J lost 2, with 10 bases in between. Germline V gene data show CDR1 as LGHNA and CDR2 as YSLEER. This CDR3 contains 16 residues.

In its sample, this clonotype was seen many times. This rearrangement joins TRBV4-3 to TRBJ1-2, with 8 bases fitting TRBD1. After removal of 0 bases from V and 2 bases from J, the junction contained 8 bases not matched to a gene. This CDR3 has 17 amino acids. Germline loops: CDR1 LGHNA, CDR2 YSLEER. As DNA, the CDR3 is TGCGCCAGCAGCCAAGAGGGGGACAGGCACGGCAACTATGGCTACACCTTC. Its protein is CASSQEGDRHGNYGYTF.

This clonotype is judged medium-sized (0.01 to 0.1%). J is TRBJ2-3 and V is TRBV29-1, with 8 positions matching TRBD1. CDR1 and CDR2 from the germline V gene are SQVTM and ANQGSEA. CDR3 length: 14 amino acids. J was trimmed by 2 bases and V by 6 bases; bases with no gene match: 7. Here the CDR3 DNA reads TGCAGCGTATCAGGGGGCGAGCACACAGATACGCAGTATTTT. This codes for CSVSGGEHTDTQYF.

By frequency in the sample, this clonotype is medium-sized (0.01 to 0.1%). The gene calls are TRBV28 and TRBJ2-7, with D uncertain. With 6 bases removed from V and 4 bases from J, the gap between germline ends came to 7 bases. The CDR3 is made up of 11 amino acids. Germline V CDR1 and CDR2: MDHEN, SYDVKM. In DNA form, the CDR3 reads TGTGCCAGCAGCTCAAGGTACGAGCAGTACTTC. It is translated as CASSSRYEQYF.

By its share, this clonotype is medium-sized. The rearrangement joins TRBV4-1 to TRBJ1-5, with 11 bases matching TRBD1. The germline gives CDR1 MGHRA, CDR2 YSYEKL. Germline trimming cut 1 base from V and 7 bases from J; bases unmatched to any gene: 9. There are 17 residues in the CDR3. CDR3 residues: CASSQVPPGQGGQPQHF. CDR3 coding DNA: TGCGCCAGCAGCCAAGTCCCCCCGGGACAGGGGGGGCAGCCCCAGCATTTT.

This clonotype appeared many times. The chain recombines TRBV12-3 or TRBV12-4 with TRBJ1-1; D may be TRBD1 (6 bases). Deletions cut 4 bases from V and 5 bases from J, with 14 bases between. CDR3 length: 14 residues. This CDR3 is CASSSGGHLTEAFF. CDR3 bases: TGTGCCAGCAGTTCGGGGGGACATTTGACTGAAGCTTTCTTT.

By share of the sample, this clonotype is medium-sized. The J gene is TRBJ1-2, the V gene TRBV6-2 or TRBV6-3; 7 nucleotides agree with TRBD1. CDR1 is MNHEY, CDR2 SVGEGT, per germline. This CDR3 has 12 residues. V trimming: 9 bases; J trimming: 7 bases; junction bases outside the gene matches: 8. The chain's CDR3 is CASLGTEAGYTF. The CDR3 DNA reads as TGTGCCAGTCTTGGGACAGAGGCTGGCTACACCTTC.

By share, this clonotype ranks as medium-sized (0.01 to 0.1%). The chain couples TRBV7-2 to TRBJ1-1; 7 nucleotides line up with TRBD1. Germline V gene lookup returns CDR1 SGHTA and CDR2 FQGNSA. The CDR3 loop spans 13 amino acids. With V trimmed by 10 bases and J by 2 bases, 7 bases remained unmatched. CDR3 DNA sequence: TGTGCCACCCAACAGGGGCCTAACACTGAAGCTTTCTTT. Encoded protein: CATQQGPNTEAFF.

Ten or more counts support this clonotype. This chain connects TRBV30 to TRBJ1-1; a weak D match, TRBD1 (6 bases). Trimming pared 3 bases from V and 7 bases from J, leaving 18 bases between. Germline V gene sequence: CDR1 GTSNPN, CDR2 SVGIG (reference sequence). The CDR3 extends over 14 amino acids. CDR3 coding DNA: TGTGCCTGGAGACAGGGCTTGAGGCCACTTGAAGCTTTCTTT. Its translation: CAWRQGLRPLEAFF.

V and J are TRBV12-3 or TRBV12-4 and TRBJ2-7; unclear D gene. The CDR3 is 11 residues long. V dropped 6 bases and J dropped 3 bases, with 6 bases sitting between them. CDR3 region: CASRGLYEQYF. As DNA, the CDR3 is TGTGCCAGCAGGGGTCTCTACGAGCAGTACTTC.

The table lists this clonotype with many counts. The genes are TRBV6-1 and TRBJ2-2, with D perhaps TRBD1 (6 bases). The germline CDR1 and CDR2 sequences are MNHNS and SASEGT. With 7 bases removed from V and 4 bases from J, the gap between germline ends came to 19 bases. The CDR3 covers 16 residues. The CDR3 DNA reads TGTGCCAGCACCCTCTTCTCCGGACAGATCACCGGGGAGCTGTTTTTT. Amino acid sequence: CASTLFSGQITGELFF.

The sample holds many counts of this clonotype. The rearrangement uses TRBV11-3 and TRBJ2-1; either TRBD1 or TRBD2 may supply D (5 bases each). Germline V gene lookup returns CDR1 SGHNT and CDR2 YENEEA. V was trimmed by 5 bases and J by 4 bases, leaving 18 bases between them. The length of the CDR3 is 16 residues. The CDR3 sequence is CASSGGSEMRYNEQFF. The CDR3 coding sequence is TGTGCCAGCAGCGGGGGTAGCGAGATGAGATACAATGAGCAGTTCTTC.